One and the same sample provided the 31 T cell receptor beta chains below, sequenced in a study of blood T cell repertoires in COVID-19. The protocol was immunoSEQ multiplex PCR, while the TCRdb copy is restricted to in-frame clones and leaves out a portion. The sample lists 200,000 to 250,000 clones; about 90% were seen once. Sequencing input: PBMCs or T cells enriched from blood (not recorded which). All receptors come from a woman aged 25-40 years who had been exposed to COVID-19.

V is TRBV5-5 and J is TRBJ2-7; 8 bases agree with TRBD2. The germline V gene has CDR1 SGHKS and CDR2 YYEKEE (reference sequence). J gave up 1 base and V 3 bases, and 9 bases lay outside the gene matches. This CDR3 spans 16 amino acids. The CDR3 protein is CASSYAPGGASYEQYF. In DNA form, the CDR3 reads TGTGCCAGCAGCTACGCCCCGGGAGGGGCGTCCTACGAGCAGTACTTC.

The chain is built from TRBV27 and TRBJ2-3; 9 bases match TRBD2. V lost 5 bases, J lost 1 base, and 10 bases stayed unmatched. The CDR3 contains 17 residues. Looked up from germline, CDR1 is MNHEY and CDR2 is SMNVEV (reference sequence). The CDR3 DNA is TGTGCCAGCAGTCCCCGGTCTAGCGGGATTGGCACAGATACGCAGTATTTT. This gives the protein CASSPRSSGIGTDTQYF.

The chain employs TRBV28 and TRBJ1-5, with TRBD1 as a possible D gene (5 bases). Germline V gives CDR1 MDHEN, CDR2 SYDVKM. The V and J ends lost 3 bases and 0 bases respectively, with 15 bases between them. This CDR3 region has 17 residues. Written as DNA, the CDR3 is TGTGCCAGCAGTTTCGGGACGGGAGATTATAGCAATCAGCCCCAGCATTTT. Its translation is CASSFGTGDYSNQPQHF.

This chain connects TRBV27 to TRBJ2-2; 7 bases match TRBD2. Germline loops: CDR1 MNHEY, CDR2 SMNVEV (reference sequence). With V trimmed by 6 bases and J by 3 bases, 1 base remained unmatched. The CDR3 contains 13 residues. This CDR3 reads CASRGGYTGELFF. CDR3 sequence (DNA): TGTGCCAGCAGGGGGGGGTACACCGGGGAGCTGTTTTTT.

The chain links TRBV30 to TRBJ2-1; perhaps TRBD1 as D (6 bases). The V and J ends lost 7 bases and 11 bases respectively, with 15 bases between them. The CDR3 length is 11 residues. Germline CDR1 GTSNPN, CDR2 SVGIG (reference sequence). The CDR3 protein is CASRRDNQQFF. The CDR3 nucleotides read TGTGCCTCCCGCCGGGACAACCAGCAGTTCTTC. Together with reference TRBV30 and TRBJ2-1, the CDR3 gives the full variable domain: SQTIHQWPATLVQPVGSPLSLECTVEGTSNPNLYWYRQAAGRGLQLLFYSVGIGQISSEVPQNLSASRPQDRQFILSSKKLLLSDSGFYLCASRRDNQQFFGPGTRLTVL.

This clone was seen once. The chain carries TRBV5-1 and TRBJ2-1, with 11 positions matching TRBD2. Trimming cost V 2 bases and J 6 bases; bases outside gene matches: 4. Germline lookup yields CDR1 SGHRS and CDR2 YFSETQ. CDR3 size: 15 residues. CDR3 coding DNA: TGCGCCAGCAGCTTACCTAGCGGGAGGTTCAATGAGCAGTTCTTC. Translation gives CASSLPSGRFNEQFF.

This rearrangement joins TRBV3-1 (or the pseudogene TRBV3-2) to TRBJ2-1, with D possibly TRBD1 on 6 matching bases. CDR1 and CDR2 (germline): LGHDT, YNNKEL (reference sequence). The ends were cut back, 0 bases at V and 7 bases at J, with 19 bases in the middle. This CDR3 has 17 residues. CDR3 bases: TGTGCCAGCAGCCAAGATCCGCCACTGGGGGCGTCGAATGAGCAGTTCTTC. It specifies CASSQDPPLGASNEQFF.

The chain uses TRBV25-1 and TRBJ2-5, with TRBD2 matching 10 bases. The CDR3 totals 15 residues. V dropped 2 bases and J dropped 5; count of bases not matched to a gene: 5. Germline assignment: CDR1 MGHDK and CDR2 SYGVNS. CDR3 sequence (DNA): TGTGCCAGCAGTGAACTAGCGGGAGCGGGTGAGACCCAGTACTTC. It translates to CASSELAGAGETQYF.

The rearrangement links TRBV18 to TRBJ1-1, with D possibly TRBD1 on 6 matching bases. Trimming removed 4 bases from V and 4 bases from J, with 16 bases in between. The germline V gene has CDR1 KGHSH and CDR2 LQKENI. The CDR3 loop spans 15 amino acids. The CDR3, as DNA: TGTGCCAGCTCACAAGCGACAGGTCTCGGCACTGAAGCTTTCTTT. This translates into CASSQATGLGTEAFF. Complete variable domain (other parts from reference TRBV18 and TRBJ1-1): NAGVMQNPRHLVRRRGQEARLRCSPMKGHSHVYWYRQLPEEGLKFMVYLQKENIIDESGMPKERFSAEFPKEGPSILRIQQVVRGDSAAYFCASSQATGLGTEAFFGQGTRLTVV.

A single count supports this clone. The rearrangement links TRBV15 to TRBJ1-1; D is possibly TRBD1 (5 bases). Germline lookup yields CDR1 LNHNV and CDR2 YYDKDF (reference sequence). With 0 bases removed from V and 5 bases from J, the gap between germline ends came to 13 bases. The length of the CDR3 is 15 residues. The CDR3 nucleotides are TGTGCCACCAGCAGAGATGGTAGGGGAGGTACTGAAGCTTTCTTT. This codes for CATSRDGRGGTEAFF.

This clone was seen a few times. CDR3: CASSQDYRGNSYNEQFF. The CDR3 coding sequence is TGTGCCAGCAGCCAAGACTATCGGGGGAACTCCTACAATGAGCAGTTCTTC. The chain combines TRBV14 with TRBJ2-1; perhaps TRBD2 as D (6 bases). CDR1 and CDR2 from the germline V gene are SGHDN and FVKESK. The CDR3 has 17 residues. V was trimmed by 0 bases and J by 0 bases, leaving 12 bases between them.

This chain connects TRBV9 to TRBJ2-1; 7 positions match TRBD2. The CDR3 extends over 16 amino acids. V lost 0 bases and J lost 0; bases outside the gene matches: 3. CDR1 SGDLS and CDR2 YYNGEE come from the germline V gene. As DNA, the CDR3 is TGTGCCAGCAGCGTAGAGGGCGGGAGCTCCTACAATGAGCAGTTCTTC. Residues: CASSVEGGSSYNEQFF. Drawing the rest from reference TRBV9 and TRBJ2-1, the complete variable domain is DSGVTQTPKHLITATGQRVTLRCSPRSGDLSVYWYQQSLDQGLQFLIQYYNGEERAKGNILERFSAQQFPDLHSELNLSSLELGDSALYFCASSVEGGSSYNEQFFGPGTRLTVL.

V usage is TRBV28 and J usage is TRBJ2-1; no clear D gene. This CDR3 spans 17 amino acids. Germline CDR1 and CDR2: MDHEN and SYDVKM. Trimming removed 0 bases at V and 6 bases at J, with 18 bases between. Here the CDR3 DNA reads TGTGCCAGCAGTTTATGGATATTGTGGCAGCGACCCAATGAGCAGTTCTTC. Its protein is CASSLWILWQRPNEQFF.

The chain employs TRBV6-5 and TRBJ2-3; 8 bases match TRBD1. J was trimmed by 5 bases and V by 7 bases; bases with no gene match: 8. Germline lookup yields CDR1 MNHEY and CDR2 SVGAGI. The CDR3 totals 14 residues. The DNA for the CDR3 is TGTGCCAGCAACCGACAGGGGATGGGAGATACGCAGTATTTT. It is translated as CASNRQGMGDTQYF.

In its sample, this clone was seen a few times. This sequence joins TRBV29-1 and TRBJ2-3, with a tentative D call TRBD1 (5 bases). Germline lookup yields CDR1 SQVTM and CDR2 ANQGSEA. The CDR3 spans 16 residues. V gave up 3 bases and J gave up 2 bases, with 18 bases separating them. This CDR3 is CSVDRTPTDFTDTQYF. CDR3 in DNA: TGCAGCGTTGACCGCACCCCGACAGATTTCACAGATACGCAGTATTTT.

The chain uses TRBV10-2 and TRBJ2-7; 7 positions match TRBD1. The CDR3 contains 13 residues. Germline CDR1 reads WSHSY; CDR2 reads SAAADI. V was clipped by 6 bases and J by 7 bases; unmatched bases: 9. The CDR3 protein is CASSRQGRGEQYF. The CDR3 DNA is TGCGCCAGCAGCCGACAGGGAAGGGGGGAGCAGTACTTC.

This clone was seen just once. CDR3 sequence reads: CASSRTGGGQPQHF. The CDR3, as DNA: TGTGCCAGCAGTAGGACAGGGGGCGGGCAGCCCCAGCATTTT. This chain links TRBV2 with TRBJ1-5; 11 positions match TRBD1. Germline CDR1 reads SNHLY; CDR2 reads FYNNEI. The CDR3 runs 14 residues. J gave up 7 bases and V 5 bases, and 4 bases lay outside the gene matches.

The chain couples TRBV29-1 to TRBJ1-1; 7 bases line up with TRBD1. The CDR3 is 13 amino acids. With V trimmed by 7 bases and J by 1 base, 6 bases remained unmatched. Germline CDR1 SQVTM, CDR2 ANQGSEA. As DNA, the CDR3 is TGCAGCGCCCGGACAGGAACGAACACTGAAGCTTTCTTT. It codes for CSARTGTNTEAFF.

The chain links TRBV11-3 to TRBJ2-2, with 8 bases fitting TRBD2. V trimming: 3 bases; J trimming: 6 bases; junction bases outside the gene matches: 3. This CDR3 contains 14 residues. Per the germline V gene, CDR1 is SGHNT and CDR2 is YENEEA. CDR3 protein: CASSLSGGPGELFF. CDR3 in DNA: TGTGCCAGCAGCTTGAGCGGGGGCCCCGGGGAGCTGTTTTTT.

The V call is TRBV14, the J call TRBJ2-1; D is possibly TRBD2 (5 bases). Per the germline V gene, CDR1 is SGHDN and CDR2 is FVKESK. The CDR3 loop spans 16 amino acids. The V gene lost 0 bases and the J gene lost 5 bases, with 14 bases spanning the gap. The CDR3, as DNA: TGTGCCAGCAGCCAAGATCGAGAACTAGTGAACAATGAGCAGTTCTTC. Translated: CASSQDRELVNNEQFF.

The chain has TRBV3-1 (or the pseudogene TRBV3-2) and TRBJ2-2, with D uncertain. The germline gives CDR1 LGHDT, CDR2 YNNKEL (reference sequence). The CDR3 covers 15 residues. V dropped 1 base and J dropped 4 bases, with 10 bases sitting between them. The CDR3 spells CASSQGLKTTGELFF. The CDR3 DNA is TGTGCCAGCAGCCAAGGACTCAAAACCACCGGGGAGCTGTTTTTT.

This sequence joins TRBV5-6 and TRBJ1-3; perhaps TRBD1 as D (5 bases). V dropped 2 bases and J dropped 9 bases, with 18 bases sitting between them. Germline CDR1 and CDR2: SGHDT and YYEEEE. The CDR3 extends over 15 amino acids. The CDR3: CASSFAGRDWSTIYF. The DNA for the CDR3 is TGTGCCAGCAGCTTCGCTGGCCGGGACTGGAGCACCATATATTTT. The variable domain in full, completed from reference TRBV5-6 and TRBJ1-3, reads DAGVTQSPTHLIKTRGQQVTLRCSPKSGHDTVSWYQQALGQGPQFIFQYYEEEERQRGNFPDRFSGHQFPNYSSELNVNALLLGDSALYLCASSFAGRDWSTIYFGEGSWLTVV.

This rearrangement joins TRBV3-1 (or the pseudogene TRBV3-2) to TRBJ2-1; no firm D call. Germline loops: CDR1 LGHDT, CDR2 YNNKEL (reference sequence). The CDR3 is 12 amino acids. V was trimmed by 3 bases and J by 9 bases, leaving 9 bases between them. The CDR3 nucleotides read TGTGCCAGCAGCCACCCTAGTGGTGAGCAGTTCTTC. Translated: CASSHPSGEQFF.

The chain employs TRBV28 and TRBJ1-5; 7 bases line up with TRBD1. Trimming cost V 6 bases and J 5 bases; bases outside gene matches: 13. The germline gives CDR1 MDHEN, CDR2 SYDVKM. CDR3 length equals 16 residues. DNA for the CDR3: TGTGCCAGCAGAAAAACCCGTCAGGGGGAGTATCAGCCCCAGCATTTT. It codes for CASRKTRQGEYQPQHF.

The chain combines TRBV19 with TRBJ2-2; D call uncertain. The germline V gene has CDR1 LNHDA and CDR2 SQIVND (reference sequence). The CDR3 contains 13 residues. V dropped 3 bases and J dropped 7 bases, with 9 bases sitting between them. The CDR3 here is CASSIQPGGELFF. The DNA for the CDR3 is TGTGCCAGTAGTATTCAGCCGGGCGGGGAGCTGTTTTTT.

V is TRBV10-2 and J is TRBJ2-2; 10 bases fit TRBD2. CDR1 is WSHSY, CDR2 SAAADI, per germline. V was clipped by 2 bases and J by 0 bases; unmatched bases: 6. The CDR3 has 18 residues. CDR3 in amino acids: CASSENPAGGPNTGELFF. CDR3 in DNA: TGCGCCAGCAGTGAGAATCCAGCGGGAGGGCCGAACACCGGGGAGCTGTTTTTT.

The chain carries TRBV5-4 and TRBJ1-1, with D unclear. Trimming removed 5 bases at V and 2 bases at J, with 19 bases between. The CDR3 is 16 residues long. Germline V gene sequence: CDR1 SGHNT, CDR2 YYREEE (reference sequence). This CDR3 is CASSSAKERLNTEAFF. CDR3 nucleotide sequence: TGTGCCAGCAGTTCAGCAAAGGAGAGACTCAACACTGAAGCTTTCTTT.

The chain uses TRBV11-2 and TRBJ2-7; a possible D gene is TRBD2 (6 bases). This CDR3 has 16 amino acids. The V and J ends lost 1 base and 6 bases respectively, with 19 bases between them. Looked up from germline, CDR1 is SGHAT and CDR2 is FQNNGV. CDR3 DNA: TGTGCCAGCAGCTTAGGGGTACTAGGAGGGGCGGGCGAGCAGTACTTC. Its protein product is CASSLGVLGGAGEQYF.

This chain joins TRBV10-2 and TRBJ2-5, with TRBD1 as a possible D gene (6 bases). The V end lost 3 bases, the J end lost 2 bases, and 10 bases lay between the germline ends. Germline V lookup: CDR1 WSHSY, CDR2 SAAADI. The CDR3 covers 14 residues. CDR3 residues: CASSDRGFQETQYF. CDR3 nucleotides: TGCGCCAGCAGTGACAGGGGCTTTCAAGAGACCCAGTACTTC.

This clone has more than one count but fewer than ten. The chain recombines TRBV10-3 with TRBJ1-1, with D possibly being TRBD1 (6 bases). This CDR3 is 11 amino acids long. CDR1 is ENHRY, CDR2 SYGVKD, per germline. Trimming took 10 bases from V and 5 from J, leaving 11 bases between them. The CDR3 protein is CATTTGTEAFF. In DNA form, the CDR3 reads TGTGCCACAACGACAGGAACTGAAGCTTTCTTT.

DNA for the CDR3: TGTGCCAGCCGCCCCCCGGGACAGGGAATCACTGAAGCTTTCTTT. Translation gives CASRPPGQGITEAFF. The genes are TRBV3-1 (or the pseudogene TRBV3-2) and TRBJ1-1; 9 bases match TRBD1. This CDR3 has 15 residues. Looked up from germline, CDR1 is LGHDT and CDR2 is YNNKEL (reference sequence). The V and J ends lost 8 bases and 4 bases, in that order; junction bases with no gene match: 11.